Each of the 7 T cell receptor beta chains below was sequenced from the same sample in a study of T cells in Graves' hyperthyroidism and ophthalmopathy. Amplified regions were TCR beta CDR3 sequences from RNA transcripts. The TCR CDR3 first-round RT-PCR relied on the HTBI primer set. Using its own MiXCR run on the multiplex PCR reads, TCRdb lists one record per CDR3 protein. This sample carries more than 350,000 distinct CDR3 sequences, about 16% of them seen once, and the ten largest clones take over 25%. Sample: blood. Source of these receptors: a woman aged 25-40 years with Graves' hyperthyroidism.

This clonotype was detected only a few times. The rearrangement links TRBV5-1 to TRBJ2-5, with a tentative D call TRBD1 (6 bases). The V end lost 2 bases, the J end lost 3 bases, and 8 bases lay between the germline ends. The CDR3 runs to 13 residues. The germline CDR1 and CDR2 sequences are SGHRS and YFSETQ. The CDR3 DNA follows: TGCGCCAGCAGCTTTACAGGGAAAGAGACCCAGTACTTC. Translation gives CASSFTGKETQYF.

This clonotype was seen repeatedly, ten times or more. The chain couples TRBV7-9 to TRBJ2-5; TRBD2 agrees at 9 bases. CDR1 and CDR2 from the germline V gene are SEHNR and FQNEAQ (reference sequence). This CDR3 region has 16 residues. Losses at the gene ends were 5 bases for V and 4 bases for J; bases not matched to a gene: 11. The CDR3 DNA reads as TGTGCCAGCAGCCCGAGCGGGCTAGCGGGAATAGAGACCCAGTACTTC. Translation: CASSPSGLAGIETQYF.

The chain is built from TRBV28 and TRBJ1-6; D is undetermined. Trimming stripped 7 bases from V and 0 bases from J, with 7 bases between. The CDR3 has 14 residues. Germline CDR1 MDHEN, CDR2 SYDVKM. CDR3 coding DNA: TGTGCCAGCACATGGAGCTCCTATAATTCACCCCTCCACTTT. It translates to CASTWSSYNSPLHF.

This rearrangement joins TRBV5-1 to TRBJ2-1, with D maybe TRBD1 (6 bases). The CDR3 runs to 14 residues. The V gene's germline CDR1 is SGHRS and CDR2 YFSETQ. V was trimmed by 7 bases and J by 9 bases, leaving 20 bases between them. CDR3 protein: CASGLPGGASEQFF. The CDR3 coding sequence is TGCGCCAGCGGTCTCCCTGGGGGCGCGAGTGAGCAGTTCTTC.

There are a few counts of this clonotype. The J gene is TRBJ2-7, the V gene TRBV6-1, with a weak D call TRBD1 (6 bases). Trimming left V 6 bases short and J 0 bases short, with 9 bases between. There are 13 residues in the CDR3. Germline CDR1 MNHNS, CDR2 SASEGT. The CDR3 nucleotides are TGTGCCAGCAGGTACAGGGACTCCTACGAGCAGTACTTC. Protein sequence: CASRYRDSYEQYF.

This rearrangement joins TRBV29-1 to TRBJ2-2; TRBD2 matches 7 bases. The V gene's germline CDR1 is SQVTM and CDR2 ANQGSEA. The CDR3 has 14 amino acids. Losses at the gene ends were 6 bases for V and 0 bases for J; bases not matched to a gene: 4. For the CDR3, the DNA is TGCAGCGTCAAGCGGGGAGCGAACACCGGGGAGCTGTTTTTT. As protein: CSVKRGANTGELFF.

The chain couples TRBV2 to TRBJ2-5; D is undetermined. CDR1 is SNHLY and CDR2 is FYNNEI in the germline V gene. Trimming took 2 bases from V and 5 from J, leaving 18 bases between them. This CDR3 has 16 amino acids. This CDR3 is CASSERSSEMGETQYF. The CDR3 DNA is TGTGCCAGCAGTGAAAGGTCGAGCGAGATGGGGGAGACCCAGTACTTC. The variable domain in full, completed from reference TRBV2 and TRBJ2-5, reads EPEVTQTPSHQVTQMGQEVILRCVPISNHLYFYWYRQILGQKVEFLVSFYNNEISEKSEIFDDQFSVERPDGSNFTLKIRSTKLEDSAMYFCASSERSSEMGETQYFGPGTRLLVL.